The rows below give T cell receptor beta chains drawn from one sample of a study of blood T cell repertoires in COVID-19. The data were produced by immunoSEQ multiplex PCR, yet TCRdb's version contains in-frame clones alone and is incomplete. Of 120,000 to 150,000 clones in the sample, almost 90% are singletons; the top ten hold 2% to 2.5%. Material for sequencing was peripheral blood. Receptors were obtained from a human donor in a cohort sampled during active COVID-19. Both conserved end residues are part of each CDR3. Each record gives: clone size, J gene, V gene, D gene, CDR3 protein, CDR3 DNA. D genes are given only for firm matches. Clone size is stated in some rows and not others, as once, few, many or a class when expanded.

clone size: once
J gene: TRBJ2-3
V gene: TRBV7-2
D gene: TRBD1
CDR3 protein: CASSLGAGGETDTQYF
CDR3 DNA: TGTGCCAGCAGCCTAGGGGCAGGGGGCGAGACAGATACGCAGTATTTT

clone size: NA
J gene: TRBJ2-5
V gene: TRBV5-6
D gene: TRBD2
CDR3 protein: CASSLRTSGGQETQYF
CDR3 DNA: TGTGCCAGCAGCTTGAGGACTAGCGGGGGGCAGGAGACCCAGTACTTC

clone size: NA
J gene: TRBJ2-2
V gene: TRBV5-3
D gene: TRBD1
CDR3 protein: CARSTGESGELFF
CDR3 DNA: TGTGCCAGAAGCACAGGGGAATCCGGGGAGCTGTTTTTT

clone size: NA
J gene: TRBJ2-3
V gene: TRBV27
D gene: NA
CDR3 protein: CASSWGALNTDTQYF
CDR3 DNA: TGTGCCAGCAGCTGGGGCGCACTCAACACAGATACGCAGTATTTT

clone size: NA
J gene: TRBJ2-1
V gene: TRBV4-2
D gene: NA
CDR3 protein: CASSQDRRGYNEQFF
CDR3 DNA: TGTGCCAGCAGCCAAGACCGACGGGGATACAATGAGCAGTTCTTC

clone size: NA
J gene: TRBJ1-2
V gene: TRBV7-2
D gene: TRBD1
CDR3 protein: CASSLAVGQGWSSWDGYTF
CDR3 DNA: TGTGCCAGCAGCTTAGCCGTGGGACAGGGTTGGTCCTCTTGGGATGGCTACACCTTC

clone size: NA
J gene: TRBJ2-5
V gene: TRBV4-3
D gene: NA
CDR3 protein: CASSQERGNQETQYF
CDR3 DNA: TGCGCCAGCAGCCAAGAGAGAGGCAACCAAGAGACCCAGTACTTC

clone size: NA
J gene: TRBJ2-3
V gene: TRBV5-1
D gene: NA
CDR3 protein: CASRQGRGVSDTQYF
CDR3 DNA: TGCGCCAGCAGACAGGGGCGCGGGGTTTCAGATACGCAGTATTTT

clone size: once
J gene: TRBJ1-6
V gene: TRBV4-3
D gene: NA
CDR3 protein: CASSQEARNDYNSPLHF
CDR3 DNA: TGCGCCAGCAGCCAAGAGGCCAGGAATGACTATAATTCACCCCTCCACTTT

clone size: once
J gene: TRBJ2-2
V gene: TRBV6-1
D gene: TRBD1
CDR3 protein: CASSEHRGYTGELFF
CDR3 DNA: TGTGCCAGCAGTGAACACAGGGGTTACACCGGGGAGCTGTTTTTT

clone size: NA
J gene: TRBJ2-7
V gene: TRBV27
D gene: NA
CDR3 protein: CASSRTGSYEQYF
CDR3 DNA: TGTGCCAGCAGCCGAACAGGCTCCTACGAGCAGTACTTC

clone size: NA
J gene: TRBJ2-5
V gene: TRBV7-9
D gene: NA
CDR3 protein: CASSPRGPGTQYF
CDR3 DNA: TGTGCCAGCAGCCCCCGGGGTCCGGGGACCCAGTACTTC

clone size: once
J gene: TRBJ1-1
V gene: TRBV6-1
D gene: NA
CDR3 protein: CASSEAWAGVGGTEAFF
CDR3 DNA: TGTGCCAGCAGTGAAGCCTGGGCAGGGGTTGGAGGCACTGAAGCTTTCTTT

clone size: NA
J gene: TRBJ2-3
V gene: TRBV18
D gene: NA
CDR3 protein: CASSPPEGRDTQYF
CDR3 DNA: TGTGCCAGCTCACCCCCGGAGGGGAGAGATACGCAGTATTTT

clone size: NA
J gene: TRBJ1-5
V gene: TRBV19
D gene: NA
CDR3 protein: CASSPGSNQPQHF
CDR3 DNA: TGTGCCAGTAGTCCAGGGAGCAATCAGCCCCAGCATTTT

clone size: NA
J gene: TRBJ1-5
V gene: TRBV13
D gene: TRBD1
CDR3 protein: CASSFPRGRGHQPQHF
CDR3 DNA: TGTGCCAGCAGCTTCCCTAGGGGGCGCGGGCACCAGCCCCAGCATTTT

clone size: few
J gene: TRBJ2-7
V gene: TRBV5-6
D gene: NA
CDR3 protein: CASSSLRGVYEQYF
CDR3 DNA: TGTGCCAGCAGCTCCCTCAGGGGAGTGTACGAGCAGTACTTC

clone size: NA
J gene: TRBJ2-5
V gene: TRBV18
D gene: NA
CDR3 protein: CASSRTTGQETQYF
CDR3 DNA: TGTGCCAGCTCACGAACGACAGGTCAAGAGACCCAGTACTTC

clone size: NA
J gene: TRBJ1-5
V gene: TRBV5-3
D gene: NA
CDR3 protein: CARSLLGGGQMGNQPQHF
CDR3 DNA: TGTGCCAGAAGCTTGTTAGGTGGAGGCCAAATGGGGAATCAGCCCCAGCATTTT

clone size: NA
J gene: TRBJ2-3
V gene: TRBV5-1
D gene: TRBD1
CDR3 protein: CASSYGQATDTQYF
CDR3 DNA: TGCGCCAGCAGCTACGGACAGGCCACAGATACGCAGTATTTT

clone size: NA
J gene: TRBJ2-1
V gene: TRBV13
D gene: TRBD2
CDR3 protein: CASSLGLGGGAGNEQFF
CDR3 DNA: TGTGCCAGCAGCTTAGGCCTCGGCGGGGGGGCGGGTAATGAGCAGTTCTTC

clone size: NA
J gene: TRBJ1-4
V gene: TRBV18
D gene: NA
CDR3 protein: CASSPGRTNEKLFF
CDR3 DNA: TGTGCCAGCTCACCAGGGAGGACAAATGAAAAACTGTTTTTT

clone size: NA
J gene: TRBJ2-5
V gene: TRBV21-1
D gene: NA
CDR3 protein: CASSKVGRSETQYF
CDR3 DNA: TGTGCCAGCAGCAAAGTAGGGAGGTCAGAGACCCAGTACTTC

clone size: NA
J gene: TRBJ1-6
V gene: TRBV2
D gene: NA
CDR3 protein: CASHLTGQNSPLHF
CDR3 DNA: TGTGCCAGCCACCTTACAGGGCAAAATTCACCCCTCCACTTT

clone size: NA
J gene: TRBJ2-2
V gene: TRBV29-1
D gene: NA
CDR3 protein: CSVRRTDSNTGELFF
CDR3 DNA: TGCAGCGTTCGACGGACAGACTCGAACACCGGGGAGCTGTTTTTT

clone size: once
J gene: TRBJ1-1
V gene: TRBV7-9
D gene: TRBD1
CDR3 protein: CASKPPRQGAMNTEAFF
CDR3 DNA: TGTGCCAGCAAACCGCCCCGACAGGGGGCGATGAACACTGAAGCTTTCTTT

clone size: once
J gene: TRBJ1-6
V gene: TRBV5-1
D gene: NA
CDR3 protein: CASSLTGFYNSPLHF
CDR3 DNA: TGCGCCAGCAGCTTGACAGGATTCTATAATTCACCCCTCCACTTT

clone size: NA
J gene: TRBJ2-5
V gene: TRBV28
D gene: TRBD1
CDR3 protein: CASRSWTGQETQYF
CDR3 DNA: TGTGCCAGCAGAAGCTGGACAGGGCAAGAGACCCAGTACTTC

clone size: NA
J gene: TRBJ2-1
V gene: TRBV5-1
D gene: TRBD2
CDR3 protein: CASSFTSGGAREQFF
CDR3 DNA: TGCGCCAGCAGCTTTACTAGCGGGGGGGCCCGTGAGCAGTTCTTC

clone size: NA
J gene: TRBJ1-1
V gene: TRBV7-9
D gene: TRBD1
CDR3 protein: CASSLGQVNTEAFF
CDR3 DNA: TGTGCCAGCAGCCTGGGACAGGTGAACACTGAAGCTTTCTTT

clone size: NA
J gene: TRBJ2-1
V gene: TRBV4-3
D gene: NA
CDR3 protein: CASSPRLGGGNEQFF
CDR3 DNA: TGCGCCAGCAGCCCCAGGCTCGGGGGTGGCAATGAGCAGTTCTTC

clone size: NA
J gene: TRBJ1-5
V gene: TRBV19
D gene: NA
CDR3 protein: CASSGGNQPQHF
CDR3 DNA: TGTGCCAGTAGTGGAGGCAATCAGCCCCAGCATTTT

clone size: few
J gene: TRBJ2-2
V gene: TRBV6-2/TRBV6-3
D gene: NA
CDR3 protein: CASSYREHGELFF
CDR3 DNA: TGTGCCAGCAGTTACCGGGAGCACGGGGAGCTGTTTTTT

clone size: NA
J gene: TRBJ2-1
V gene: TRBV18
D gene: NA
CDR3 protein: CASSPQTGFNEQFF
CDR3 DNA: TGTGCCAGCTCACCACAGACGGGGTTCAATGAGCAGTTCTTC

clone size: NA
J gene: TRBJ1-6
V gene: TRBV28
D gene: NA
CDR3 protein: CASSFGGTGSPLHF
CDR3 DNA: TGTGCCAGCAGTTTTGGGGGGACGGGATCACCCCTCCACTTT

clone size: few
J gene: TRBJ2-1
V gene: TRBV28
D gene: NA
CDR3 protein: CASSSAGRSYNEQFF
CDR3 DNA: TGTGCCAGCAGTTCGGCGGGGAGGTCCTACAATGAGCAGTTCTTC

clone size: NA
J gene: TRBJ2-7
V gene: TRBV7-9
D gene: TRBD1
CDR3 protein: CASSFSGTGVYEQYF
CDR3 DNA: TGTGCCAGCAGCTTCTCAGGGACAGGGGTCTACGAGCAGTACTTC

clone size: NA
J gene: TRBJ2-1
V gene: TRBV19
D gene: TRBD2
CDR3 protein: CASSTPFSGRENEQFF
CDR3 DNA: TGTGCCAGTAGTACCCCCTTTAGCGGGAGGGAGAATGAGCAGTTCTTC

clone size: NA
J gene: TRBJ2-2
V gene: TRBV2
D gene: NA
CDR3 protein: CAGQVTRTGELFF
CDR3 DNA: TGTGCCGGACAAGTAACGAGGACCGGGGAGCTGTTTTTT

clone size: NA
J gene: TRBJ1-1
V gene: TRBV5-5
D gene: NA
CDR3 protein: CASSYDRNTEAFF
CDR3 DNA: TGTGCCAGCAGCTACGACAGGAACACTGAAGCTTTCTTT

clone size: NA
J gene: TRBJ1-2
V gene: TRBV9
D gene: NA
CDR3 protein: CASSVTGSSRGYTF
CDR3 DNA: TGTGCCAGCAGCGTAACAGGGTCATCGAGAGGCTACACCTTC

clone size: once
J gene: TRBJ2-7
V gene: TRBV18
D gene: TRBD1
CDR3 protein: CASSPGTGYEQYF
CDR3 DNA: TGTGCCAGCTCACCAGGGACAGGGTACGAGCAGTACTTC

clone size: NA
J gene: TRBJ1-5
V gene: TRBV6-6
D gene: NA
CDR3 protein: CASSRTRGSTQPQHF
CDR3 DNA: TGTGCCAGCAGTCGCACCAGGGGAAGTACCCAGCCCCAGCATTTT

clone size: NA
J gene: TRBJ2-3
V gene: TRBV7-2
D gene: NA
CDR3 protein: CASTQSQAGPTQYF
CDR3 DNA: TGTGCCAGCACCCAGAGTCAGGCGGGGCCTACGCAGTATTTT

clone size: NA
J gene: TRBJ2-1
V gene: TRBV28
D gene: NA
CDR3 protein: CASSYRHNSYNEQFF
CDR3 DNA: TGTGCCAGCAGTTATAGACATAACTCCTACAATGAGCAGTTCTTC

clone size: NA
J gene: TRBJ1-3
V gene: TRBV15
D gene: NA
CDR3 protein: CATSKPPGRTGNTIYF
CDR3 DNA: TGTGCCACCAGCAAACCCCCAGGGCGAACTGGAAACACCATATATTTT

clone size: NA
J gene: TRBJ2-7
V gene: TRBV9
D gene: NA
CDR3 protein: CASSATAELGEQYF
CDR3 DNA: TGTGCCAGCAGCGCCACAGCGGAGCTGGGGGAGCAGTACTTC

clone size: NA
J gene: TRBJ1-2
V gene: TRBV2
D gene: NA
CDR3 protein: CASSEDSHPFYGYTF
CDR3 DNA: TGTGCCAGCAGTGAGGACAGCCACCCTTTCTATGGCTACACCTTC

clone size: NA
J gene: TRBJ2-3
V gene: TRBV10-3
D gene: TRBD2
CDR3 protein: CAIKPAGGADTQYF
CDR3 DNA: TGTGCCATCAAGCCAGCGGGGGGCGCAGATACGCAGTATTTT

clone size: NA
J gene: TRBJ2-1
V gene: TRBV30
D gene: NA
CDR3 protein: CAWSVGSGQFF
CDR3 DNA: TGTGCCTGGAGTGTAGGGAGCGGGCAGTTCTTC

clone size: NA
J gene: TRBJ1-3
V gene: TRBV9
D gene: NA
CDR3 protein: CASSTGRTGNTIYF
CDR3 DNA: TGTGCCAGCAGCACAGGACGTACTGGAAACACCATATATTTT

clone size: NA
J gene: TRBJ2-1
V gene: TRBV20-1
D gene: NA
CDR3 protein: CSVTAGNEQFF
CDR3 DNA: TGCAGTGTCACTGCAGGCAATGAGCAGTTCTTC

clone size: NA
J gene: TRBJ2-7
V gene: TRBV28
D gene: NA
CDR3 protein: CASSFSRSRREQYF
CDR3 DNA: TGTGCCAGCAGTTTTTCCCGATCTAGGCGGGAGCAGTACTTC

clone size: once
J gene: TRBJ2-5
V gene: TRBV2
D gene: NA
CDR3 protein: CASSWQTQYF
CDR3 DNA: TGTGCCAGCAGTTGGCAGACCCAGTACTTC

clone size: NA
J gene: TRBJ1-4
V gene: TRBV19
D gene: TRBD1
CDR3 protein: CASSRDRVNEKLFF
CDR3 DNA: TGTGCCAGTAGTAGGGACAGAGTTAATGAAAAACTGTTTTTT

clone size: NA
J gene: TRBJ1-5
V gene: TRBV4-1
D gene: NA
CDR3 protein: CASSQDTSLSNQPQHF
CDR3 DNA: TGCGCCAGCAGCCAAGATACATCCCTTAGCAATCAGCCCCAGCATTTT

clone size: few
J gene: TRBJ1-6
V gene: TRBV27
D gene: TRBD1
CDR3 protein: CASSLSRTGRSTLHF
CDR3 DNA: TGTGCCAGCAGTCTCTCCCGGACAGGGCGTTCAACCCTCCACTTT

clone size: NA
J gene: TRBJ1-2
V gene: TRBV5-3
D gene: NA
CDR3 protein: CARSSGCLHGYTF
CDR3 DNA: TGTGCCAGAAGCTCGGGATGCCTCCATGGCTACACCTTC

clone size: NA
J gene: TRBJ2-4
V gene: TRBV15
D gene: TRBD2
CDR3 protein: CATSRVGVAGLNIQYF
CDR3 DNA: TGTGCCACCAGCAGAGTAGGCGTAGCGGGTCTAAACATTCAGTACTTC

clone size: NA
J gene: TRBJ1-1
V gene: TRBV9
D gene: NA
CDR3 protein: CASSVGPSTEAFF
CDR3 DNA: TGTGCCAGCAGCGTGGGGCCGAGCACTGAAGCTTTCTTT